The T cell receptor (beta chain) under discussion was sequenced for a study of blood T cell repertoires in COVID-19. Study at large: Samples came from the United States, Italy and Spain, spanning acute and convalescent COVID-19. T cells, B-cell-depleted T cells, or PBMCs provided the cDNA or gDNA that served as material.

The CDR3 sequence is 13 residues long. The trim removed 2 bases at V and 10 bases at J, leaving 3 bases unmatched. Germline V CDR1 and CDR2: MNHEY, SVGAGI. Authors' analysis steps: The assay estimated nucleated cells by amplifying reference gene primers. The repertoire was sequenced with immunoSEQ multiplex PCR; TCRdb's copy has only in-frame clones and lacks some. V, J and clone size derive from that table, while D and trimming were established from the DNA sequence. Altogether around 220,000 clones are present, approximately 90% being singletons, with the ten largest covering 4.4%. This TCR was recovered from a man in his fifties with acute or convalescent COVID-19. Sequenced input: peripheral blood. The J gene is TRBJ2-2, the V gene TRBV6-5, with 8 bases matching TRBD1. CDR3: CASSYRTGLELFF. DNA for the CDR3: TGTGCCAGCAGTTACAGGACAGGGTTGGAGCTGTTTTTT.